Sequencing of this T cell receptor (beta chain) was carried out in a study of shared clonotypes between healthy human individuals (TCRdb year 2020). As for the study more broadly: The cohort comprised two women and a few men aged 18 to 49 years. Different laboratories and diverse techniques were used to prepare libraries and sequence TCR repertoires, to increase sequencing depth and limit assay-specific biases. Leukapheresis yielded between about 0.9 and 9 billion PBMCs per donor. Per donor, three plates each were used for CD4 naive and CD4 memory, two for CD8 naive, and one for CD8 memory. To estimate repertoire size and how much clonotypes are shared between individuals, the study performed deep sequencing of blood TCR repertoires from about 5 healthy adults.

Findings and caveats that apply to the study as a whole: Because the study included a small number of donors, the genetic and exposure-history diversity represented was limited. Compared with non-shared clonotypes, the clonotypes found in all four sorted-subset donors had higher generation probabilities. Pairwise subsampling indicated that sequencing depth was expected to affect the degree of clonotype sharing among donors. Only blood was sampled, and tissue TCR repertoires likely differ from those in blood. Incomplete sequencing was indicated by rarefaction of sorted-subset datasets, despite the large sequencing depth. When a few donors were compared, the shared fraction of clonotypes was approximately 5% for naive CD4, 3% to 4% for naive CD8, more than 2% for memory CD4, and less than 0.45% for memory CD8. Naive subsets generally had larger estimated clonotype richness than memory subsets.

As to this clone: Its antigen is unknown. Base qualities are not provided; no much larger clone lies one nucleotide away.

Using the deep immunoSEQ assay, multiplex PCR amplified TCR CDR3 regions from genomic DNA. Genomic DNA extracted from each cell subset was distributed evenly over all wells of several immunoSEQ 96-well plates, and each plate served as one replicate. For sorted subsets, 200 ng of genomic DNA, equivalent to some 30,000 T cell genomes, went into each replicate PCR. Purified libraries were quantified with a Qubit 3.0 fluorometer, sized on a Bioanalyzer 2100, and re-quantified with the KAPA Library Quantification kit. Every immunoSEQ 96-well plate was sequenced on a separate single-read 150-cycle Illumina NextSeq 550 flow cell. On the authors' methods: Because the immunoSEQ output included only junctional sequences and no quality scores, the filtering could not be the same as the filtering used for full-length reads. To assign V/J genes and CDR3, sequences were annotated using PyIR, a Python wrapper for IgBLAST v1.9, with IMGT germline references. Reads with weak V/J assignments (E-value above 1e-6), missing CDR3, stop codons, out-of-frame junctions, or ambiguous translated residues were removed. V3J clonotypes were defined as sequences sharing the same inferred V gene, J gene, and CDR3 amino acid sequence. Percentage overlap between repertoires was computed as shared unique clonotypes divided by the size of the smaller repertoire. Richness of each repertoire was evaluated using RTK rarefaction, the Chao1 estimator, and Recon v2.1 estimates of unobserved clonotypes. For all TCRbeta clonotypes obtained by the gDNA method from four donors, generation probabilities were computed with OLGA. In TCRdb, the immuneACCESS table is reduced to in-frame sequences with V and J assigned. These tables do not hold every clone; where another copy was compared, an unresolved V gene accounts for under half, and the others remain unexplained. Clone size and the V and J calls come from that table; the DNA yielded D and trimming. Recorded for this sample are roughly 2 million clones; almost 96% of them occurred a single time. Jointly, the top ten make up more than 0.1% of the sample.

Healthy HIV-negative adults with no recently reported acute infections or vaccinations were included as donors. Every donor was a Caucasian adult residing in Nashville, Tennessee, USA. CD4+ T cells were enriched by magnetic negative selection, after which naive cells were positively selected on CD45RA and the negative fraction was taken as the memory subset. After blood collection by leukapheresis, PBMCs were isolated using Ficoll-Histopaque density gradient centrifugation and then cryopreserved in the vapor phase of liquid nitrogen. Purity and quantity of every magnetically sorted T cell population were checked by analytical flow cytometry. Genomic DNA was isolated from every sorted fraction and measured by UV absorbance on a Nanodrop 2000c. Sample: naive CD4+ T cells sorted from blood. Interpreted using the paper, the cell subset or site label stands for: CD45RA+ positively selected. This TCR was sampled from a young man in good health.

The CDR3 protein is CASSRGPGSSYEQYF. The sequenced DNA: TGTGCCAGCAGTCGAGGTCCGGGGAGCTCCTACGAGCAGTACTTC. The sequence is built from TRBV11-2 and TRBJ2-7, with a tentative D gene TRBD2 over 5 matching bases. The CDR3, cysteine through phenylalanine, is 15 amino acids long. The only DNA kept is the CDR3, 45 bases in frame from the first base. V is pared back by 6 bases and J by 0 bases, with 15 bases lying between the germline termini. In the germline V gene, CDR1 corresponds to SGHAT and CDR2 to FQNNGV.